The 26 T cell receptor beta chains presented below share a single source sample, sequenced in a study of CD8+ T cells in alopecia areata. cDNA prepared by RNA extraction and subsequent reverse transcription served as the template for sequencing. The assay was immunoSEQ multiplex PCR, and TCRdb's table has in-frame clones only and misses some. The sample includes about 140,000 clones, approximately 50% seen only once; the top ten take over 0.75%. Material: CD4+ T cells sorted from blood, obtained at week 0. These receptors were taken from a human donor with alopecia areata.

This clone has only a few counts. V usage is TRBV29-1 and J usage is TRBJ1-1, with D perhaps TRBD1 (5 bases). Between the trimmed V and J ends, which lost 6 bases and 3 bases, there was a span of 11 bases. CDR1 is SQVTM, CDR2 ANQGSEA, per germline. The CDR3 runs 12 residues. The CDR3 nucleotides read TGCAGCGTCCGAGACAGCTACACTGAAGCTTTCTTT. Residues: CSVRDSYTEAFF.

The V gene is TRBV6-1, the J gene TRBJ2-7; no firm D call. This CDR3 has 14 amino acids. V shed 2 bases and J shed 0 bases, with 8 bases lying between them. CDR1 MNHNS and CDR2 SASEGT come from the germline V gene. The CDR3 region has the DNA TGTGCCAGCAGTGAAACTTGGAGCTCCTACGAGCAGTACTTC. Its protein product is CASSETWSSYEQYF.

This clone appeared a few times. The V gene is TRBV4-1, the J gene TRBJ2-7; 7 bases align to TRBD1. The V and J ends lost 0 bases and 3 bases, in that order; junction bases with no gene match: 8. The CDR3 spans 16 residues. From germline, CDR1 is MGHRA and CDR2 YSYEKL. CDR3 residues: CASSQEPRQGSYEQYF. CDR3 coding DNA: TGCGCCAGCAGCCAAGAACCGAGACAGGGTAGCTACGAGCAGTACTTC.

The CDR3 loop reads CASSLEQTENYGYTF. In DNA form, the CDR3 reads TGTGCCAGCAGCTTAGAGCAGACAGAGAACTATGGCTACACCTTC. The chain is built from TRBV7-2 and TRBJ1-2; D might be TRBD1 (5 bases). CDR1 and CDR2 (germline): SGHTA, FQGNSA. The CDR3 has 15 amino acids. V was trimmed by 1 base and J by 2 bases, leaving 11 bases between them. Drawing the rest from reference TRBV7-2 and TRBJ1-2, the complete variable domain is GAGVSQSPSNKVTEKGKDVELRCDPISGHTALYWYRQSLGQGLEFLIYFQGNSAPDKSGLPSDRFSAERTGGSVSTLTIQRTQQEDSAVYLCASSLEQTENYGYTFGSGTRLTVV.

The rearrangement uses TRBV30 and TRBJ2-7; 8 nucleotides match TRBD1. The germline gives CDR1 GTSNPN, CDR2 SVGIG (reference sequence). The CDR3 covers 12 residues. The junction had 0 bases not matched to a gene; V was cut back by 5 bases and J by 0 bases. CDR3: CAWDRGSYEQYF. CDR3 sequence (DNA): TGTGCCTGGGACAGGGGCTCCTACGAGCAGTACTTC.

This rearrangement joins TRBV6-1 to TRBJ2-3; 11 positions match TRBD1. Germline CDR1 reads MNHNS; CDR2 reads SASEGT. CDR3 length: 15 amino acids. After removal of 8 bases from V and 4 bases from J, the junction contained 8 bases not matched to a gene. The CDR3 coding sequence is TGTGCCAGCTCTCACCGGGACAGGGGGGCAGATACGCAGTATTTT. Translated, it gives CASSHRDRGADTQYF.

The chain joins TRBV18 to TRBJ1-5; 12 bases agree with TRBD1. Germline V CDR1 and CDR2: KGHSH, LQKENI. The CDR3 contains 16 residues. J was trimmed by 5 bases and V by 4 bases; bases with no gene match: 6. Here the CDR3 reads CASSRDRGRKDQPQHF. As DNA, the CDR3 is TGTGCCAGCTCACGGGACAGGGGGCGCAAGGATCAGCCCCAGCATTTT.

This chain uses TRBV18 with TRBJ2-3; 11 bases agree with TRBD2. The CDR3 runs to 14 residues. Trimming at V came to 2 bases and at J to 5 bases, leaving 0 bases not matched to a gene. Germline V gives CDR1 KGHSH, CDR2 LQKENI. The CDR3 spells CASSPGTSGDTQYF. The CDR3 nucleotides are TGTGCCAGCTCACCAGGGACTAGCGGAGATACGCAGTATTTT.

The V call is TRBV7-9, the J call TRBJ2-5, with 8 bases identical to TRBD2. With 5 bases clipped from V and 7 bases from J, the junction kept 6 bases outside the gene matches. This CDR3 is built from 13 residues. The germline V gene encodes CDR1 SEHNR and CDR2 FQNEAQ (reference sequence). CDR3 sequence reads: CASSLTSAGTQYF. The CDR3 DNA reads TGTGCCAGCAGCCTGACTAGCGCGGGGACCCAGTACTTC.

The chain employs TRBV29-1 and TRBJ1-2; maybe TRBD1 (6 bases). Trimming stripped 7 bases from V and 3 bases from J, with 18 bases between. Germline values: CDR1 SQVTM, CDR2 ANQGSEA. The CDR3 runs 14 residues. The CDR3 DNA reads TGCAGCGCCAGGACAGACGATAATTACTATGGCTACACCTTC. This translates into CSARTDDNYYGYTF.

This clone was detected only a few times. V usage is TRBV28 and J usage is TRBJ1-2; TRBD1 matches 8 bases. Germline values: CDR1 MDHEN, CDR2 SYDVKM. The CDR3 runs 13 residues. This CDR3 reads CATGALPNYGYTF. DNA of the CDR3: TGTGCGACAGGGGCCCTACCTAACTATGGCTACACCTTC.

This clone was seen only a few times. J is TRBJ1-1 and V is TRBV29-1, with 7 bases fitting TRBD1. CDR3 length: 12 amino acids. V was clipped by 6 bases and J by 8 bases; unmatched bases: 9. CDR1 and CDR2 from the germline V gene are SQVTM and ANQGSEA. The CDR3 DNA reads TGCAGCGTCCAACAGGGGCCGTGGGAAGCTTTCTTT. As protein: CSVQQGPWEAFF.

A few counts support this clone. The chain has TRBV19 and TRBJ2-6; D remains ambiguous. V shed 3 bases and J shed 0 bases, with 12 bases lying between them. CDR3 length equals 17 residues. CDR1 is LNHDA and CDR2 is SQIVND in the germline V gene (reference sequence). This CDR3 reads CASSIGQASSGANVLTF. The CDR3 DNA follows: TGTGCCAGTAGTATTGGGCAAGCGAGCTCTGGGGCCAACGTCCTGACTTTC.

V and J are TRBV27 and TRBJ2-5, with 11 bases lining up with TRBD1. The CDR3 runs 18 residues. The V gene end was trimmed by 2 bases and the J gene end by 4 bases; junction bases not matched to a gene: 12. In germline, CDR1 is MNHEY, CDR2 SMNVEV (reference sequence). CDR3 bases: TGTGCCAGCAGTTTAAGACCCCGGGACAGGGGGGAGAGAGAGACCCAGTACTTC. It codes for CASSLRPRDRGERETQYF.

CDR3 sequence (DNA): TGTGCCTGGAGTAGGACACCTAATCAGCCCCAGCATTTT. Protein: CAWSRTPNQPQHF. The chain is built from TRBV30 and TRBJ1-5; the D gene is possibly TRBD1 (5 bases). Per germline, CDR1 GTSNPN and CDR2 SVGIG (reference sequence). The length of the CDR3 is 13 residues. V lost 2 bases to trimming and J lost 4 bases, with 9 bases between them.

The rearrangement uses TRBV2 and TRBJ1-5; D gene ambiguous. There are 14 residues in the CDR3. The V gene's germline CDR1 is SNHLY and CDR2 FYNNEI. Trimming removed 4 bases at V and 5 bases at J, with 12 bases between. This chain's CDR3 is CASSGSAEDQPQHF. The CDR3 region has the DNA TGTGCCAGCAGTGGTTCGGCTGAGGATCAGCCCCAGCATTTT.

The chain has TRBV7-8 and TRBJ1-3; D is uncertain. CDR3 length: 13 amino acids. Germline V gene sequence: CDR1 SGHVS, CDR2 FQNEAQ. Between the trimmed V and J ends, which lost 1 base and 2 bases, there was a span of 3 bases. The CDR3 sequence: CASSLDPGNTIYF. The DNA of the CDR3 is TGTGCCAGCAGCTTAGACCCTGGAAACACCATATATTTT.

This rearrangement joins TRBV2 to TRBJ2-1; D is possibly TRBD1 or TRBD2 (7 bases each). The V and J ends lost 6 bases and 10 bases respectively, with 16 bases between them. The CDR3 has 13 amino acids. Germline V gives CDR1 SNHLY, CDR2 FYNNEI. The CDR3 nucleotides are TGTGCCAGCAGGGGACAGAGCGGGGACGAGCAGTTCTTC. Translation gives CASRGQSGDEQFF.

This chain uses TRBV23-1 with TRBJ2-1; 8 bases agree with TRBD2. TRBV23-1 is an ORF for which the function is uncertain. The CDR3 has 19 residues. V dropped 4 bases and J dropped 8; count of bases not matched to a gene: 22. As DNA, the CDR3 is TGCGCCAGCAGTCCCTGGGCCGGTCGGCGGGAGGCCCATCAGGATGAGCAGTTCTTC. Its protein is CASSPWAGRREAHQDEQFF.

This chain joins TRBV5-1 and TRBJ2-5; tentatively, D is TRBD2 (5 bases). V was cut by 0 bases and J by 1 base, with 10 bases left in between. Germline assignment: CDR1 SGHRS and CDR2 YFSETQ. CDR3 length: 15 residues. CDR3 DNA: TGCGCCAGCAGCTTGGTACGGACTGGCCAAGAGACCCAGTACTTC. Translated, it gives CASSLVRTGQETQYF.

This clone was seen only once. Additional DNA sequences in this sample encode the identical CDR3. V is TRBV5-1 and J is TRBJ2-7, with 11 bases identical to TRBD2. After removal of 4 bases from V and 2 bases from J, the junction contained 2 bases not matched to a gene. This CDR3 is 14 amino acids long. The germline V gene encodes CDR1 SGHRS and CDR2 YFSETQ. In nucleotides, the CDR3 is TGCGCCAGCAGCCCGGGACTAGCGGCCTACGAGCAGTACTTC. Protein: CASSPGLAAYEQYF.

V and J are TRBV2 and TRBJ2-7; 7 nucleotides match TRBD1. With 8 bases clipped from V and 1 base from J, the junction kept 2 bases outside the gene matches. CDR1 and CDR2 from the germline V gene are SNHLY and FYNNEI. The length of the CDR3 is 12 residues. The CDR3 spells CASGTVSYEQYF. The CDR3 DNA follows: TGTGCCAGCGGGACAGTTTCCTACGAGCAGTACTTC.

The chain carries TRBV5-1 and TRBJ1-3; D is perhaps TRBD1 (5 bases). V was pared by 4 bases and J by 0 bases, with 17 bases between. This CDR3 comprises 17 residues. The V gene's germline CDR1 is SGHRS and CDR2 YFSETQ. The CDR3 DNA reads as TGCGCCAGCAGCCTCGGGCCGCTGGGGGTCTCTGGAAACACCATATATTTT. This codes for CASSLGPLGVSGNTIYF.

In DNA, the CDR3 is TGTGCCAGCAGCTGGGGTCGAGTGGGCACTGAAGCTTTCTTT. Protein: CASSWGRVGTEAFF. The chain combines TRBV25-1 with TRBJ1-1; D not resolved. Trimming took 6 bases from V and 4 from J, leaving 15 bases between them. From germline, CDR1 is MGHDK and CDR2 SYGVNS. CDR3 length equals 14 residues.

The chain couples TRBV7-9 to TRBJ1-5; no firm D call. In germline, CDR1 is SEHNR, CDR2 FQNEAQ (reference sequence). Trimming shortened V by 5 bases and J by 3 bases, and 8 bases separated the two germline ends. This CDR3 is 13 amino acids long. The CDR3 DNA reads as TGTGCCAGCAGCCTAAGCTACAATCAGCCCCAGCATTTT. Residues: CASSLSYNQPQHF.

This chain uses TRBV5-1 with TRBJ2-1; D is ambiguous. From germline, CDR1 is SGHRS and CDR2 YFSETQ. V dropped 0 bases and J dropped 10 bases, with 29 bases sitting between them. This CDR3 has 19 residues. The DNA of the CDR3 is TGCGCCAGCAGCTTGGACCCCCTATCAACGCTTCAAAGTTCCCAAGAGCAGTTCTTC. It codes for CASSLDPLSTLQSSQEQFF.